This entry is about one T cell receptor beta chain. Antigen specificity is unknown. The data were taken from a study of identical twins. Study outcomes and limitations: Low generation probability was overrepresented in out-of-frame alpha sequences shared by twins.

TCRdb itself ran the 5' RACE reads through MiXCR, one entry per CDR3 protein. The sample lists 450,000 or so distinct CDR3 sequences; around 24% were seen once. The CDR3 is made up of 17 amino acids. V was cut by 5 bases and J by 8 bases, with 25 bases left in between. Germline V gene data show CDR1 as SGHTA and CDR2 as FQGTGA. These data also formed part of another study, on T cells expressing NK-cell markers.

The J gene is TRBJ2-1, the V gene TRBV7-3; possibly TRBD1 or TRBD2 for D (5 bases each). Sequenced material: CD4+ T cells sorted from blood. This receptor was obtained from a woman aged 18 to 35 in good health. The CDR3 loop is CASSPLVGLAAMDEQFF. Here the CDR3 DNA reads TGTGCCAGCAGCCCATTGGTGGGGCTAGCCGCTATGGATGAGCAGTTCTTC.